The 6 T cell receptor beta chains given below trace back to one sample, sequenced in a study of vaccination effects on CD4 cells after COVID-19 (dated 2022 in TCRdb). No antigens are known for them. Libraries were built with the immunoSEQ multiplex PCR assay. Not all clones reach the TCRdb copy of this immuneACCESS table, which keeps in-frame sequences only. Checked studies attribute under half of the gap to unresolved V genes and leave the rest unexplained. Recorded for this sample are some 21,000 clones; 70% to 80% of them occurred a single time. The ten top clones hold around 8.4% of the sample. The ViraFEST assay stimulated PBMC with viral peptide pools and then used TCR sequencing to identify antigen-specific CD4+ T cell clonotypes by expansion. After around 10 days of culture, CD4+ T cells were isolated with the EasySep CD4+ T cell isolation kit. Each participant got two doses of an mRNA SARS-CoV-2 vaccine, either BNT162b2 or mRNA-1273.

Sequencing was performed on CD4+ T cells from PBMCs cultured with HCoV-229E spike peptides, taken after COVID-19 vaccination. This sample's cell subset or site label indicates: HCoV-229E spike overlapping peptide pool stimulation. Receptors originate from a human donor who received a COVID-19 vaccine.

The chain recombines TRBV5-1 with TRBJ2-5; no definite D call. CDR1 SGHRS and CDR2 YFSETQ come from the germline V gene. The V end lost 0 bases, the J end lost 1 base, and 16 bases lay between the germline ends. The CDR3 has 17 amino acids. CDR3 DNA: TGCGCCAGCAGCTTGGAGGCTCGAAAGGACCTCCAAGAGACCCAGTACTTC. Translated: CASSLEARKDLQETQYF.

This clone was detected a few times. The rearrangement joins TRBV11-2 to TRBJ1-1; D not certain. Germline lookup yields CDR1 SGHAT and CDR2 FQNNGV. The CDR3 is 11 residues long. The germline V and J ends were trimmed by 1 base and 7 bases, with 4 bases remaining between them. The CDR3 sequence is CASSLGFEAFF. CDR3 coding DNA: TGTGCCAGCAGCTTAGGATTTGAAGCTTTCTTT.

V and J are TRBV5-1 and TRBJ2-7; TRBD1 agrees at 7 bases. The trim removed 0 bases at V and 2 bases at J, leaving 5 bases unmatched. The CDR3 consists of 15 residues. Per the germline V gene, CDR1 is SGHRS and CDR2 is YFSETQ. CDR3 sequence (DNA): TGCGCCAGCAGCTTGGTAGAGACAGGGACCTACGAGCAGTACTTC. Translating gives CASSLVETGTYEQYF.

The V gene is TRBV5-4, the J gene TRBJ1-2, with D tentatively TRBD1 (5 bases). From germline, CDR1 is SGHNT and CDR2 YYREEE (reference sequence). The CDR3 has 14 amino acids. Trimming shortened V by 4 bases and J by 0 bases, and 10 bases separated the two germline ends. The CDR3, as DNA: TGTGCCAGCAGCCCAGGGACGGCTAACTATGGCTACACCTTC. It yields the protein CASSPGTANYGYTF.

A single count supports this clone. V and J are TRBV6-5 and TRBJ2-5; D might be TRBD1 (5 bases). The CDR3 totals 13 residues. The V end was cut by 6 bases, the J end by 4 bases, with 12 bases between. In germline, CDR1 is MNHEY, CDR2 SVGAGI. The CDR3 region is CASRRQIGETQYF. DNA for the CDR3: TGTGCCAGCAGAAGACAGATAGGAGAGACCCAGTACTTC.

The chain recombines TRBV11-2 with TRBJ2-2, with no clear D. V dropped 0 bases and J dropped 6 bases, with 8 bases sitting between them. Per the germline V gene, CDR1 is SGHAT and CDR2 is FQNNGV. The CDR3 runs 14 residues. CDR3 loop: CASSLDPVAGELFF. As DNA, the CDR3 is TGTGCCAGCAGCTTAGATCCTGTCGCCGGGGAGCTGTTTTTT.